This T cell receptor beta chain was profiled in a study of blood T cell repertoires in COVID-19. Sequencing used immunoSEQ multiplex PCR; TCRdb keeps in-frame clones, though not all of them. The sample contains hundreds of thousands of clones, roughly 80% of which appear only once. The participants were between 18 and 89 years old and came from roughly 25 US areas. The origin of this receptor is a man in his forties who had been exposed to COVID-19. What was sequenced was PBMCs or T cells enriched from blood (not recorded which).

This CDR3 is CASSKTLAGGYNEQFF. The CDR3 nucleotides are TGCGCCAGCAGCAAAACCCTAGCGGGAGGGTACAATGAGCAGTTCTTC. The chain couples TRBV5-1 to TRBJ2-1, with 12 bases lining up with TRBD2. V lost 4 bases and J lost 4; bases outside the gene matches: 6. Germline CDR1 and CDR2: SGHRS and YFSETQ. The CDR3 runs 16 residues.